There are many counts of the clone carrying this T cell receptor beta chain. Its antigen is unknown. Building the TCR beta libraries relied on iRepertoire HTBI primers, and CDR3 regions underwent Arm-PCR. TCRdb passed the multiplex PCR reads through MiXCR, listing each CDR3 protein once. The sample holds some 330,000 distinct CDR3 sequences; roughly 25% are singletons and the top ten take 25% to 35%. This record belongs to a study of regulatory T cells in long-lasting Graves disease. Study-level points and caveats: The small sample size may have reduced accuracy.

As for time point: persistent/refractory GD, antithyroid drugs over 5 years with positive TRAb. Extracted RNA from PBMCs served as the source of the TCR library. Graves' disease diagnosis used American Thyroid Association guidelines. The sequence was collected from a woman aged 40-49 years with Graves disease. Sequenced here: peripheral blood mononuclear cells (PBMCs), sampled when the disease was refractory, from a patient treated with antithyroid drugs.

The CDR3 reads CASSFDSSNQPQHF. The CDR3 nucleotides are TGTGCCAGCAGTTTTGATTCGAGCAATCAGCCCCAGCATTTT. The V gene is TRBV28, the J gene TRBJ1-5; D remains ambiguous. V was trimmed by 3 bases and J by 1 base, leaving 7 bases between them. The CDR3 length is 14 residues. Germline V gives CDR1 MDHEN, CDR2 SYDVKM.